This T cell receptor (beta chain) was sequenced for a study of blood T cell repertoires in COVID-19. Study background: Acute and convalescent COVID-19 samples came from the United States, Italy and Spain. Nucleic acid was either cDNA or gDNA, and it came from T cells, B-cell-depleted T cells, or PBMCs.

This clone was observed once. Original methodology: Nucleated cell number was recorded as an estimate derived from reference gene primer amplification. Only in-frame clones appear in the TCRdb table, and some are missing; sequencing was by immunoSEQ multiplex PCR. The DNA gave D and trimming, while V, J and clone size come from that table. The table has about 140,000 clones, about four fifths seen once; the top ten hold roughly 3.6%. The V end was cut by 2 bases, the J end by 3 bases, with 14 bases between. CDR3 length: 16 amino acids. Germline loops: CDR1 MNHEY, CDR2 SVGEGT. The receptor's source is a man between 65 and 79 years old who had recovered from COVID-19. What was sequenced was peripheral blood. The chain links TRBV6-2 or TRBV6-3 to TRBJ1-5; D perhaps matches TRBD1 (5 bases). The CDR3 is CASSYIGRGYNQPQHF. The DNA of the CDR3 is TGTGCCAGCAGTTACATCGGGAGGGGTTACAATCAGCCCCAGCATTTT.